This entry lists 23 T cell receptor beta chains sequenced from one sample in a study of identical twins. TCRdb reprocessed the 5' RACE reads with MiXCR, giving one entry per CDR3 protein. This sample has about 190,000 distinct CDR3 sequences; less than 20% occur once, and the top ten carry about 38%. In addition, the sample was reused for a study of T cells expressing NK-cell markers.

Specimen: CD8+ T cells sorted from blood. Source of these receptors: a young woman in good health.

This clonotype was seen a few times. This chain links TRBV2 with TRBJ2-1, with 11 nucleotides matching TRBD2. The trim removed 8 bases at V and 0 bases at J, leaving 9 bases unmatched. This CDR3 is built from 17 residues. The germline V gene has CDR1 SNHLY and CDR2 FYNNEI. The CDR3 is CASGTSGSGASYNEQFF. CDR3 coding DNA: TGTGCCAGCGGGACTAGCGGATCTGGGGCCTCCTACAATGAGCAGTTCTTC. The complete variable domain, with remaining parts taken from reference TRBV2 and TRBJ2-1, reads EPEVTQTPSHQVTQMGQEVILRCVPISNHLYFYWYRQILGQKVEFLVSFYNNEISEKSEIFDDQFSVERPDGSNFTLKIRSTKLEDSAMYFCASGTSGSGASYNEQFFGPGTRLTVL.

The chain carries TRBV12-3 or TRBV12-4 and TRBJ2-7; 9 bases map to TRBD1. The CDR3 spans 16 residues. The J segment lost 3 bases and the V segment lost 5 bases, leaving 11 bases of the junction unmatched. CDR3 protein: CASSPTGGRGLYEQYF. The CDR3, as DNA: TGTGCCAGCAGTCCGACAGGGGGGCGGGGACTCTACGAGCAGTACTTC.

The chain employs TRBV20-1 and TRBJ1-1, with 9 nucleotides matching TRBD1. CDR3 length equals 10 residues. Unmatched junction bases numbered 3, after V lost 6 bases and J lost 10 bases. Germline V gene lookup returns CDR1 DFQATT and CDR2 SNEGSKA (reference sequence). The CDR3 region has the DNA TGCAGTGCCGGGACAGGGAGAGCTTTCTTT. Its translation: CSAGTGRAFF.

This clonotype showed up just a few times. The chain employs TRBV12-3 or TRBV12-4 and TRBJ2-7; D is ambiguous. Trimming removed 11 bases from V and 2 bases from J, with 16 bases in between. This CDR3 spans 13 amino acids. CDR3 region: CACRYDVAYEQYF. CDR3 DNA: TGTGCCTGCCGTTACGATGTTGCCTACGAGCAGTACTTC.

The chain has TRBV18 and TRBJ2-3; D gene ambiguous. This CDR3 is built from 16 residues. V was cut by 3 bases and J by 0 bases, with 13 bases left in between. Germline values: CDR1 KGHSH, CDR2 LQKENI. The CDR3 DNA reads TGTGCCAGCTCACCCGTGACCCCAACGAGCACAGATACGCAGTATTTT. Translating it yields CASSPVTPTSTDTQYF. The complete variable domain, with remaining parts taken from reference TRBV18 and TRBJ2-3, reads NAGVMQNPRHLVRRRGQEARLRCSPMKGHSHVYWYRQLPEEGLKFMVYLQKENIIDESGMPKERFSAEFPKEGPSILRIQQVVRGDSAAYFCASSPVTPTSTDTQYFGPGTRLTVL.

V gene TRBV6-1 combines with J gene TRBJ2-1; 9 positions match TRBD2. V gave up 6 bases and J gave up 5 bases; unmatched junction bases: 8. Germline CDR1 and CDR2: MNHNS and SASEGT. The CDR3 has 15 residues. The CDR3 loop reads CASSVGGGANNEQFF. The DNA of the CDR3 is TGTGCCAGCAGCGTCGGCGGGGGGGCCAACAATGAGCAGTTCTTC.

This clonotype was seen a few times. The chain recombines TRBV5-1 with TRBJ1-2; TRBD1 matches at 9 bases. Germline CDR1 is SGHRS and CDR2 is YFSETQ. The CDR3 is made up of 14 amino acids. V lost 0 bases, J lost 6 bases, and 3 bases stayed unmatched. CDR3 sequence: CASSLATGGDGYTF. CDR3 DNA: TGCGCCAGCAGCTTGGCCACAGGGGGCGATGGCTACACCTTC.

The chain carries TRBV7-9 and TRBJ2-3; 11 positions agree with TRBD2. V was clipped by 11 bases and J by 6 bases; unmatched bases: 10. CDR1 is SEHNR and CDR2 is FQNEAQ in the germline V gene (reference sequence). The CDR3 covers 14 residues. CDR3 amino acids: CAVFRASGRDTQYF. CDR3 sequence (DNA): TGTGCCGTCTTCCGGGCTAGCGGGAGGGATACGCAGTATTTT.

This chain's CDR3 is CASSKVGRPISESIQYF. DNA of the CDR3: TGTGCCAGCAGCAAAGTGGGACGCCCCATATCCGAAAGCATTCAGTACTTC. The chain uses TRBV21-1 and TRBJ2-4; the DNA was not compared with TRBD1, the D call given in the table. TRBV21-1 is deemed a pseudogene. The CDR3 spans 17 residues.

This clonotype was picked up a small number of times. The CDR3 nucleotides are TGTGCCAGCAGTGTGGGAGCTTTCTTT. Translation: CASSVGAFF. This rearrangement joins TRBV12-3 or TRBV12-4 to TRBJ1-1, with D unresolved. Deletions cut 5 bases from V and 10 bases from J, with 5 bases between. This CDR3 has 9 amino acids.

This clonotype has more than one count but fewer than ten. The CDR3 DNA is TGTGCCAGCAGCGCCGGACTAGCGGTTTACGAGCAGTACTTC. Protein sequence: CASSAGLAVYEQYF. The chain recombines TRBV12-3 or TRBV12-4 with TRBJ2-7, with 10 bases fitting TRBD2. The CDR3 totals 14 residues. V was pared by 6 bases and J by 4 bases, with 6 bases of the junction left unmatched.

The sample holds a few counts of this clonotype. The chain links TRBV5-5 to TRBJ1-5, with D perhaps matching TRBD1 (6 bases). The germline V and J ends were trimmed by 3 bases and 0 bases, with 10 bases remaining between them. This CDR3 is built from 15 residues. The germline V gene encodes CDR1 SGHKS and CDR2 YYEKEE (reference sequence). The CDR3, as DNA: TGTGCCAGCAGCTGGGGGGACATTAGCAATCAGCCCCAGCATTTT. It translates to CASSWGDISNQPQHF.

In this sample, this clonotype turned up once. The gene calls are TRBV20-1 and TRBJ2-1, with 11 bases matching TRBD2. Per germline, CDR1 DFQATT and CDR2 SNEGSKA (reference sequence). After removal of 6 bases from V and 0 bases from J, the junction contained 4 bases not matched to a gene. The CDR3 contains 15 residues. The CDR3 nucleotides read TGCAGTGCCCGACTAGCGGGGAACTCCTACAATGAGCAGTTCTTC. Its protein is CSARLAGNSYNEQFF.

This clonotype has ten or more counts. The chain carries TRBV5-1 and TRBJ1-5; D remains unclear. Looked up from germline, CDR1 is SGHRS and CDR2 is YFSETQ. V lost 1 base and J 1 base, leaving 9 bases between the germline ends. CDR3 length: 15 residues. The CDR3: CASSLLGASNQPQHF. The CDR3 DNA is TGCGCCAGCAGCTTGCTGGGAGCCAGCAATCAGCCCCAGCATTTT.

The J gene is TRBJ2-7, the V gene TRBV20-1, with a tentative D call TRBD2 (7 bases). The ends were cut back, 0 bases at V and 2 bases at J, with 17 bases in the middle. CDR1 and CDR2 (germline): DFQATT, SNEGSKA (reference sequence). The CDR3 extends over 16 amino acids. The CDR3 loop is CSAREAGASGAYEQYF. As DNA, the CDR3 is TGCAGTGCTAGAGAAGCAGGGGCTAGCGGAGCCTACGAGCAGTACTTC.

The rearrangement joins TRBV15 to TRBJ2-7; D gene unclear. This CDR3 spans 13 amino acids. Germline V lookup: CDR1 LNHNV, CDR2 YYDKDF (reference sequence). Between the trimmed V and J ends, which lost 4 bases and 6 bases, there was a span of 13 bases. CDR3 nucleotides: TGTGCCACCAGCACTCCCTACGAGAGCGAGCAGTACTTC. As protein: CATSTPYESEQYF.

This rearrangement joins TRBV7-9 to TRBJ2-2; D may be TRBD1 (7 bases). CDR1 is SEHNR, CDR2 FQNEAQ, per germline (reference sequence). The CDR3 sequence is 17 residues long. V was clipped by 3 bases and J by 3 bases, with 17 bases between them. CDR3 amino acids: CASSFISRGADTGELFF. The CDR3 nucleotides read TGTGCCAGCAGCTTCATAAGCAGGGGGGCCGACACCGGGGAGCTGTTTTTT.

This clonotype was found a few times. The V and J genes are TRBV5-1 and TRBJ2-5; 8 nucleotides line up with TRBD1. The V gene end was trimmed by 4 bases and the J gene end by 5 bases; junction bases not matched to a gene: 7. This CDR3 is built from 14 residues. Germline V gene sequence: CDR1 SGHRS, CDR2 YFSETQ. The CDR3 DNA sequence: TGCGCCAGCAGCCGGACAGGGATTGGGGAGACCCAGTACTTC. Translation: CASSRTGIGETQYF.

The table lists this clonotype with a few counts. The gene calls are TRBV12-3 or TRBV12-4 and TRBJ2-7; D gene unclear. The CDR3 is 10 residues long. Between the trimmed V and J ends, which lost 3 bases and 7 bases, there was a span of 4 bases. The CDR3 loop reads CASSFREQYF. CDR3 nucleotide sequence: TGTGCCAGCAGTTTCCGGGAGCAGTACTTC.

V gene TRBV3-1 combines with J gene TRBJ2-7; TRBD1 matches 7 bases. This CDR3 has 14 residues. CDR1 and CDR2 (germline): LGHDT, YNNKEL (reference sequence). Germline trimming cut 2 bases from V and 3 bases from J; bases unmatched to any gene: 4. CDR3 region: CASSQYGTVYEQYF. The CDR3 DNA reads TGTGCCAGCAGCCAATACGGGACAGTCTACGAGCAGTACTTC.

The V gene is TRBV13, the J gene TRBJ2-5, with D maybe TRBD1 (7 bases). CDR1 and CDR2 (germline): PRHDT, FYEKMQ (reference sequence). Trimming shortened V by 5 bases and J by 5 bases, and 12 bases separated the two germline ends. The CDR3 spans 13 residues. In DNA, the CDR3 is TGTGCCAGCAGCGAACAGGGGAGGGAGACCCAGTACTTC. It translates to CASSEQGRETQYF.

This clonotype was counted a few times. The gene calls are TRBV18 and TRBJ2-1; D remains unclear. CDR1 and CDR2 (germline): KGHSH, LQKENI. V was cut by 3 bases and J by 7 bases, with 7 bases left in between. There are 12 residues in the CDR3. The CDR3 reads CASSPLMNEQFF. CDR3 DNA: TGTGCCAGCTCACCCCTGATGAATGAGCAGTTCTTC.

This clonotype was picked up a small number of times. V usage is TRBV5-6 and J usage is TRBJ1-1; D remains ambiguous. Germline lookup yields CDR1 SGHDT and CDR2 YYEEEE. The ends were cut back, 1 base at V and 4 bases at J, with 8 bases in the middle. The CDR3 spans 13 residues. The CDR3 here is CASSLMGFTEAFF. In DNA form, the CDR3 reads TGTGCCAGCAGCTTGATGGGGTTCACTGAAGCTTTCTTT.